This section outlines one T cell receptor beta chain sequence together with its context. V lost 1 base, J lost 8 bases, and 20 bases lay in between. Germline CDR1 reads MNHEY; CDR2 reads SMNVEV (reference sequence). The CDR3 has 16 amino acids. Generated by immunoSEQ multiplex PCR, the TCRdb table keeps only in-frame clones and is missing some. The sample lists some 100,000 clones, 80% to 95% occurring once. The source of the sample is a study of T cell responses to AZD1222 COVID-19 vaccine. The sequences come from peripheral blood, collected on day 0 of AZD1222 vaccination. This sequence joins TRBV27 and TRBJ1-2; D gene unclear. The receptor was derived from an adult in good health. CDR3 loop: CASSLLGADPSLGYTF. The CDR3 region has the DNA TGTGCCAGCAGTTTATTAGGCGCGGACCCCTCATTGGGCTACACCTTC.